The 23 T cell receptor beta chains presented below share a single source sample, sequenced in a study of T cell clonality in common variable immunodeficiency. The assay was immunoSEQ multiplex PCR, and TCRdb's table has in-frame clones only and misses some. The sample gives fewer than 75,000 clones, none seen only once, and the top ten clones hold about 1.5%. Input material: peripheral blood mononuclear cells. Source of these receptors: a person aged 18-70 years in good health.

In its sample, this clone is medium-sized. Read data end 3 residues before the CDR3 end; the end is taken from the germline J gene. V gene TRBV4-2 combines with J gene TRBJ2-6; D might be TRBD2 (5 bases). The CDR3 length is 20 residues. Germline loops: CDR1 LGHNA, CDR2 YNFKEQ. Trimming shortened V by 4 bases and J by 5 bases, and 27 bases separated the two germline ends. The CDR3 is CASSPPTLGPEALWANVLTF. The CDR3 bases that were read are TGTGCCAGCAGCCCACCAACCCTGGGCCCGGAGGCGCTTTGGGCCAACGTC.

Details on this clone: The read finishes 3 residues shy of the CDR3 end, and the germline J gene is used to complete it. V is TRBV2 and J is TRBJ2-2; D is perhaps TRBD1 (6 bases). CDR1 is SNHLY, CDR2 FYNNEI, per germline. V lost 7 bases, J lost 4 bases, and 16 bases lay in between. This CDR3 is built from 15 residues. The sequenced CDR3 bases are TGTGCCAGCACAAACCTACAGGGAAGCACCGGGGAG. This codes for CASTNLQGSTGE. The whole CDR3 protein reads CASTNLQGSTGELFF. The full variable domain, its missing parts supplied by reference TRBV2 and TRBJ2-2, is EPEVTQTPSHQVTQMGQEVILRCVPISNHLYFYWYRQILGQKVEFLVSFYNNEISEKSEIFDDQFSVERPDGSNFTLKIRSTKLEDSAMYFCASTNLQGSTGELFFGEGSRLTVL.

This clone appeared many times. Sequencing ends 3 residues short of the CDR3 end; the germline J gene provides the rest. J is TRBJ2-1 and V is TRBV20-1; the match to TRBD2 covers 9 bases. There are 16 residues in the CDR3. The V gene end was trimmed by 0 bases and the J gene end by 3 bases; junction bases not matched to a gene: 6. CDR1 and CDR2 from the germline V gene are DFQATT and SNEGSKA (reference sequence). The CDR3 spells CSARDLVAGDYNEQFF. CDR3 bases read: TGCAGTGCTAGAGATCTCGTAGCGGGAGACTACAATGAG.

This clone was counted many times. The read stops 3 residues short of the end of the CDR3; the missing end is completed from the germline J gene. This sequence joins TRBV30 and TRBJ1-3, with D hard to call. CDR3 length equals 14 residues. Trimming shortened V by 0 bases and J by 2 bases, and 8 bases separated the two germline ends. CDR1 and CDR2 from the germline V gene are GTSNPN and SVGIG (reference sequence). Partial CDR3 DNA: TGTGCCTGGAGTGTTGGAACAGCTGGAAACACC. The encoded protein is CAWSVGTAGNT. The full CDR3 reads CAWSVGTAGNTIYF.

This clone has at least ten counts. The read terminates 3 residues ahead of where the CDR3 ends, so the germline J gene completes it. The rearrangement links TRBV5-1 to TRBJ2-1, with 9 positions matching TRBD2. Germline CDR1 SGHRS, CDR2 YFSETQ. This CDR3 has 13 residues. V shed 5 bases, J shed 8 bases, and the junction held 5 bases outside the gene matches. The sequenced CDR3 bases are TGCGCCAGCAGTGGTAGCGGGAGAGATGAG. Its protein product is CASSGSGRDE. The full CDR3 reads CASSGSGRDEQFF.

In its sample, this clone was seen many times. CDR3 bases read: TGTGCCAGCAGTGAAAGGCGGGAAAATGGC. The encoded protein is CASSERRENG. From start to end, the CDR3 is CASSERRENGYTF. The gene calls are TRBV6-1 and TRBJ1-2, with D unclear. The read terminates 3 residues ahead of where the CDR3 ends, so the germline J gene completes it. V was trimmed by 2 bases and J by 6 bases, leaving 10 bases between them. CDR3 length: 13 amino acids. Germline V gene lookup returns CDR1 MNHNS and CDR2 SASEGT.

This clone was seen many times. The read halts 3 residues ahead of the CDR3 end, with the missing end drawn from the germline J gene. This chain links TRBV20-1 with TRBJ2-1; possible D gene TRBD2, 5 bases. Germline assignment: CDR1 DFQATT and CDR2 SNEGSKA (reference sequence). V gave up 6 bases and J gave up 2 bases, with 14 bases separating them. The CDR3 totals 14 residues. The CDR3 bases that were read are TGCAGTGCCCCACGGAGCGGCCCCTACAATGAG. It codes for CSAPRSGPYNE. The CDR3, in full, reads CSAPRSGPYNEQFF.

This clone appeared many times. CDR3 bases read: TGTGCCAGCAGTGGGAGGACAGCTAGCAATCAGCCC. Its translation is CASSGRTASNQP. The CDR3 reads in full as CASSGRTASNQPQHF. This sequence joins TRBV2 and TRBJ1-5, with D tentatively TRBD1 (6 bases). The CDR3 is cut off 3 residues early in the read; its end comes from the germline J gene. Germline CDR1 SNHLY, CDR2 FYNNEI. V shed 4 bases and J shed 0 bases, with 10 bases lying between them. The CDR3 runs 15 residues. The whole variable domain, filled in from reference TRBV2 and TRBJ1-5, reads EPEVTQTPSHQVTQMGQEVILRCVPISNHLYFYWYRQILGQKVEFLVSFYNNEISEKSEIFDDQFSVERPDGSNFTLKIRSTKLEDSAMYFCASSGRTASNQPQHFGDGTRLSIL.

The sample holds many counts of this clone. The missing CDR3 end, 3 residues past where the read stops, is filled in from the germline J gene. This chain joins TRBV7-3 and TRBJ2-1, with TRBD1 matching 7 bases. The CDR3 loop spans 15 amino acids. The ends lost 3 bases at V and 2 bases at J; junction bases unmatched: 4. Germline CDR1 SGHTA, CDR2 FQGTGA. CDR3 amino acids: CASSFGQGAYNEQFF. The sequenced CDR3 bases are TGTGCCAGCAGCTTTGGGCAGGGGGCCTACAATGAG. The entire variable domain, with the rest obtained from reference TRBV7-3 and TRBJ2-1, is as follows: GAGVSQTPSNKVTEKGKYVELRCDPISGHTALYWYRQSLGQGPEFLIYFQGTGAADDSGLPNDRFFAVRPEGSVSTLKIQRTERGDSAVYLCASSFGQGAYNEQFFGPGTRLTVL.

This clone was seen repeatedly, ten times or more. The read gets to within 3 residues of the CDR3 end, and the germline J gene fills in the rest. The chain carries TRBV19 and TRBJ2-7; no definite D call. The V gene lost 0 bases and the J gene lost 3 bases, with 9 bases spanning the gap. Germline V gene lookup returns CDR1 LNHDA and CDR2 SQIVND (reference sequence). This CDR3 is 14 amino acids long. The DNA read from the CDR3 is TGTGCCAGTAGTATAGATCTGCTAGACTACGAG. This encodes CASSIDLLDYE. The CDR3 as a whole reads CASSIDLLDYEQYF.

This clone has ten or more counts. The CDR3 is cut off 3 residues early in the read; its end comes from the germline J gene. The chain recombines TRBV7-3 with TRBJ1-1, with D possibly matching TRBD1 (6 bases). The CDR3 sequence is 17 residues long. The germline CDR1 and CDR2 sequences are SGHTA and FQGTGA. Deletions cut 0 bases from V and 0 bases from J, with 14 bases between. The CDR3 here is CASSLTPQGILNTEAFF. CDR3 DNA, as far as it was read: TGTGCCAGCAGCTTAACCCCCCAGGGGATATTGAACACTGAA.

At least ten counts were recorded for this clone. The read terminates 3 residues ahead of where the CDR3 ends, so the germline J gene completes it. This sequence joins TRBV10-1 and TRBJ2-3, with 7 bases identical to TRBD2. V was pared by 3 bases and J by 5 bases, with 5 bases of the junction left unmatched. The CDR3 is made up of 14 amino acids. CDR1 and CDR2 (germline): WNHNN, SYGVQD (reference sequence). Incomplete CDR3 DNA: TGCGCCAGCAGTGAAGCTAGCGGCGTAGATACG. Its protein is CASSEASGVDT. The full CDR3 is CASSEASGVDTQYF.

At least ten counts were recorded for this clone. The CDR3 here is CSATGVTEAFF. CDR3 DNA (partial): TGCAGTGCGACCGGGGTCACTGAA. The chain has TRBV20-1 and TRBJ1-1; unclear D gene. From the germline J gene comes the end of the CDR3, since the read stops 3 residues before it. The CDR3 length is 11 residues. Trimming removed 6 bases from V and 4 bases from J, with 9 bases in between. The germline V gene encodes CDR1 DFQATT and CDR2 SNEGSKA (reference sequence).

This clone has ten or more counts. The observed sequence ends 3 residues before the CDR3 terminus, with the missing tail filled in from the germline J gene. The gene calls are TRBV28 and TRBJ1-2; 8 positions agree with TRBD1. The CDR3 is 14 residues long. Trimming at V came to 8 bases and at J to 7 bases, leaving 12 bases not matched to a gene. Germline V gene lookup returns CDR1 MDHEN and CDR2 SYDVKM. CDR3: CASRTQGADSGYTF. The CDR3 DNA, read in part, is TGTGCCAGCCGCACCCAGGGGGCTGATTCTGGC.

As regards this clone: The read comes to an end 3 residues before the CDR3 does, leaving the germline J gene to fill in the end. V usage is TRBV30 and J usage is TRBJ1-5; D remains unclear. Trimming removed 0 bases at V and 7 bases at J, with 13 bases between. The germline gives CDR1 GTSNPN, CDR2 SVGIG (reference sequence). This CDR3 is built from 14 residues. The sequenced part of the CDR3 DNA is TGTGCCTGGAGTGTAACGGCGGCGGGACAGCCC. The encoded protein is CAWSVTAAGQP. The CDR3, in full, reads CAWSVTAAGQPQHF.

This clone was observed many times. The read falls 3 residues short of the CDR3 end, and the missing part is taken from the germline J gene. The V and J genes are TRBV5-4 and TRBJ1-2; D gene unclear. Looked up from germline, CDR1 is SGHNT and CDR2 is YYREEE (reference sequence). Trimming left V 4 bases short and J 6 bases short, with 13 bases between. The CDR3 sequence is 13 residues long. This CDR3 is CASSPGSVDGYTF. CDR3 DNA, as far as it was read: TGTGCCAGCAGCCCGGGGTCGGTTGATGGC.

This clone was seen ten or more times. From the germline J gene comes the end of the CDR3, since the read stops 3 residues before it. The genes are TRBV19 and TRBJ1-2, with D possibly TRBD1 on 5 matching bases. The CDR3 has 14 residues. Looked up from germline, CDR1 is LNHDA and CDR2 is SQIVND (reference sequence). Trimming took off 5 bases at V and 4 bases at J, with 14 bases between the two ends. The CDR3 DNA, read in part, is TGTGCCAGTAGTGAGGGCGGGGGAAGCTATGGC. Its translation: CASSEGGGSYG. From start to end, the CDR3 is CASSEGGGSYGYTF.

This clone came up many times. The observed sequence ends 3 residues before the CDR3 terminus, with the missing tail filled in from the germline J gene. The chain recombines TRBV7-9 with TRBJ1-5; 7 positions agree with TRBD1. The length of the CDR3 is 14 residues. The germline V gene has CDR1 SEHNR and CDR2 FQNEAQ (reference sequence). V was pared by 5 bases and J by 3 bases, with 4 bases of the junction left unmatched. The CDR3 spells CASSPGQNNQPQHF. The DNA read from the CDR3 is TGTGCCAGCAGCCCGGGACAGAACAATCAGCCC.

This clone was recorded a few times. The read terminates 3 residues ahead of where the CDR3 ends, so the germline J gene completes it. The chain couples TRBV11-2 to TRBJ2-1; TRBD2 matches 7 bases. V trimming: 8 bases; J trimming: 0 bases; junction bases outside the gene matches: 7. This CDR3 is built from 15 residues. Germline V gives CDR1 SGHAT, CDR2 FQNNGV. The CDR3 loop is CASGGGTSSYNEQFF. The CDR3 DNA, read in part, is TGTGCCAGCGGGGGGGGAACTAGCTCCTACAATGAG.

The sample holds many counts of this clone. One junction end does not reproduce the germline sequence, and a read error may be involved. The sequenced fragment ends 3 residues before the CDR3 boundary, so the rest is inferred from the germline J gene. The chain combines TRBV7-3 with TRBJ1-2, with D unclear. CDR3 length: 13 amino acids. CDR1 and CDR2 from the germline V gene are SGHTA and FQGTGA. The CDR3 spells CASSLGQTYDYTF. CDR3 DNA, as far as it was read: TGTGCCAGCAGCTTAGGGCAGACCTATGAC.

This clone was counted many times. CDR3 amino acids: CSARRPTYNEQFF. The DNA read from the CDR3 is TGCAGTGCTCGTCGGCCGACTTACAATGAG. The V gene is TRBV20-1, the J gene TRBJ2-1; D uncertain. The CDR3 goes on 3 residues after the read ends, and that part is filled in from the germline J gene. V was cut by 5 bases and J by 4 bases, with 12 bases left in between. The length of the CDR3 is 13 residues. CDR1 and CDR2 (germline): DFQATT, SNEGSKA (reference sequence).

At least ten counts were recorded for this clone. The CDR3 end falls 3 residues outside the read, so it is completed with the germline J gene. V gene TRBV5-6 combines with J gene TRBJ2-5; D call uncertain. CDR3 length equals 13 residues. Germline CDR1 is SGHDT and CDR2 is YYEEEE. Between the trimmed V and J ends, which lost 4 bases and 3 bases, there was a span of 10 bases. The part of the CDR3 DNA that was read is TGTGCCAGCAGCATATACAACGAAGAGACC. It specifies CASSIYNEET. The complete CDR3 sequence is CASSIYNEETQYF.

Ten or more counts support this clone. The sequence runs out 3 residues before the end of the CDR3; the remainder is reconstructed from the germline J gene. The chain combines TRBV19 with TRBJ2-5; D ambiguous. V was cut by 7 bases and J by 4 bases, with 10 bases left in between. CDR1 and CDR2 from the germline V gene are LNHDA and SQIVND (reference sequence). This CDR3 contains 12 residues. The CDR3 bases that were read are TGTGCCAGTACCGCAGAACGAGAGACC. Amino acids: CASTAERET. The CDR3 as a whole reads CASTAERETQYF.